The TCR beta chain described here comes from a study of OX40 agonist ivuxolimab in advanced cancers. Study in general: Patients were dosed with the agonistic anti-OX40 (CD134) antibody ivuxolimab. Notes on the study in general: There were, on average, more expanded clones in CD8+ T cells than in CD4+.

The V segment lost 5 bases and the J segment 7 bases; nucleotides outside the gene matches: 11. This CDR3 contains 15 residues. Germline V gene data show CDR1 as SSHAT and CDR2 as FNYEAQ (reference sequence). About this clone itself: Its specificity is unknown.

Clones were read by immunoSEQ multiplex PCR, and TCRdb kept only the in-frame ones, dropping some. The data show tens of thousands of clones, over 75% seen once. The genes are TRBV7-7 and TRBJ1-2, with 9 bases fitting TRBD1. The sequences come from CD4+ or CD8+ T cells sorted from blood, collected in a trial of the OX40 agonist ivuxolimab. The sequence derives from an adult with an advanced solid tumor such as melanoma, head and neck, liver or kidney cancer. The CDR3 loop reads CASSPITTGGRGYTF. The CDR3 DNA reads as TGTGCCAGCAGCCCGATAACAACAGGGGGCCGTGGCTACACCTTC.